This T cell receptor (beta chain) was sequenced during a study of T-cell reconstitution after alpha-beta-depleted transplantation in children. The V gene lost 2 bases and the J gene lost 1 base, with 13 bases spanning the gap. CDR1 and CDR2 from the germline V gene are MNHEY and SVGAGI. This CDR3 comprises 16 residues. This clonotype has just a few counts. The TCRbeta library incorporated unique molecular identifiers. TCRdb itself ran the PCR reads through MiXCR, one entry per CDR3 protein. The table has 500,000 to 600,000 distinct CDR3 sequences, about 17% seen once. This TCR was sampled from a human donor who donated a stem cell graft to a child with acute lymphoblastic leukemia. The chain couples TRBV6-5 to TRBJ2-3; tentative D call: TRBD1 (5 bases). Material: PBMCs from the stem cell graft donor, obtained from the stem cell graft. CDR3 nucleotides: TGTGCCAGCAGTTACGCGCAGGGCTCGGGCACAGATACGCAGTATTTT. Translating gives CASSYAQGSGTDTQYF.